This TCR beta chain was identified during a study of shared clonotypes between healthy human individuals. Whole-study context: Each donor contributed plates that comprised three CD4 naive, three CD4 memory, two CD8 naive and one CD8 memory. The study's findings and limits: Estimated richness was generally greater in naive than memory subsets. Sequencing depth was predicted to influence how clonotypes are shared among donors.

The V gene end was trimmed by 5 bases and the J gene end by 3 bases; junction bases not matched to a gene: 15. CDR3 size: 18 residues. The germline CDR1 and CDR2 sequences are SEHNR and FQNEAQ (reference sequence). Investigators spread the genomic DNA of each subset evenly over several immunoSEQ plates. TCRdb's copy holds only in-frame clones and misses some; the assay was immunoSEQ multiplex PCR. The table includes 2.3 million or so clones, 85% to 95% detected once. On this clone: The antigen is unknown.

This receptor was taken from a man between 18 and 35 years old in good health. Some clones in this sample may be carry-over from other donors' samples. The sequenced material came from naive CD4+ T cells from PBMCs. Subset meaning: CD45RA+ positively selected. V gene TRBV7-9 combines with J gene TRBJ1-4, with TRBD1 matching 7 bases. The CDR3 DNA reads as TGTGCCAGCAGCCGGACTTTCCAACAGGGGAGGTCTAATGAAAAACTGTTTTTT. It specifies CASSRTFQQGRSNEKLFF.